The entry below describes one T cell receptor beta chain. Its antigen is as yet unknown. All of the isolated RNA was reverse transcribed, so expressed TCRB transcripts were sequenced. Libraries were prepared by immunoSEQ multiplex PCR; TCRdb keeps only in-frame clonotypes and omits some of them. The sample records tens of thousands of clones, 40% to 65% being singletons. The sample is drawn from a study of beta chain features in type 1 diabetes. General study findings and limits: cDNA-based reads could over-represent cells with high TCR expression. PCR might favor shorter templates, but any such skew would affect patients and controls equally. Shortening of TCRB CDR3s, moderate but significant, appeared in all four CD4+ subsets of Type 1 diabetes patients.

The sequenced material came from Tregs from blood. This TCR came from a woman in her forties with type 1 diabetes.

Here the CDR3 DNA reads TGTGCCAGCAGCGTGGGCGGGAGCCTGGGGGCTTACGAGCAGTACTTC. Its translation is CASSVGGSLGAYEQYF. This rearrangement joins TRBV9 to TRBJ2-7, with D tentatively TRBD2 (7 bases). Looked up from germline, CDR1 is SGDLS and CDR2 is YYNGEE. This CDR3 spans 16 amino acids. V was shortened by 2 bases and J by 4 bases, with 19 bases between the two germline ends.